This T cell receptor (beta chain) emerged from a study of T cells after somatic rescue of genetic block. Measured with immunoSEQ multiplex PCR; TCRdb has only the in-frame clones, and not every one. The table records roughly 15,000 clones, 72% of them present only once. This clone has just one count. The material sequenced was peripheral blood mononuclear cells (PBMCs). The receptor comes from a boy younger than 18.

CDR3: CASSSTTGRSGNTIYF. In DNA form, the CDR3 reads TGTGCCAGCAGTTCAACGACAGGGCGCTCTGGAAACACCATATATTTT. The genes are TRBV6-5 and TRBJ1-3; 7 bases align to TRBD1. CDR3 length equals 16 residues. Trimming cost V 4 bases and J 0 bases; bases outside gene matches: 6. CDR1 and CDR2 from the germline V gene are MNHEY and SVGAGI.